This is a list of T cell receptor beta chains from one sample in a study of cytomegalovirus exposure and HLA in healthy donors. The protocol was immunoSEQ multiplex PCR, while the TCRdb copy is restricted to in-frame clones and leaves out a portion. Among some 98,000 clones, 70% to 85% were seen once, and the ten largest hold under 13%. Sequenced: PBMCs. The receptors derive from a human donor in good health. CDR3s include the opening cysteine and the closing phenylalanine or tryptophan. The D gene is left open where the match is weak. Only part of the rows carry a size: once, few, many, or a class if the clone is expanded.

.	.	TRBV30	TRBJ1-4	CAWSPTKANEKLFF	TGTGCCTGGAGCCCGACTAAGGCTAATGAAAAACTGTTTTTT
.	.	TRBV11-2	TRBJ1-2	CASSLGRGGGYTF	TGTGCCAGCAGCTTAGGTCGGGGGGGCGGCTACACCTTC
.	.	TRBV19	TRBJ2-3	CASSMRGGLILTDTQYF	TGTGCCAGTAGTATGAGGGGGGGTCTCATCCTCACAGATACGCAGTATTTT
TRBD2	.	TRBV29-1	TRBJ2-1	CSVEDGRGLARYNEQFF	TGCAGCGTTGAAGATGGGCGTGGACTAGCGCGATACAATGAGCAGTTCTTC
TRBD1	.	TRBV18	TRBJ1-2	CASSPPDRGPDGYTF	TGTGCCAGCTCACCTCCGGACAGGGGGCCGGATGGCTACACCTTC
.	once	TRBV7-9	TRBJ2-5	CASSRPREETQYF	TGTGCCAGCAGTCGTCCCCGGGAAGAGACCCAGTACTTC
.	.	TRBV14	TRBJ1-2	CPGLAPNYGYTF	TGCCCCGGACTGGCACCTAACTATGGCTACACCTTC
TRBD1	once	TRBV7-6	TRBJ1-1	CASSLGYRGTEAFF	TGTGCCAGCAGCTTAGGATACAGGGGCACTGAAGCTTTCTTT
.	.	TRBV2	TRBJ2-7	CASNGGAVYEQYF	TGTGCCAGCAACGGCGGGGCCGTCTACGAGCAGTACTTC
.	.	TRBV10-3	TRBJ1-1	CAISPGFTAEAFF	TGTGCCATCAGTCCGGGTTTCACCGCTGAAGCTTTCTTT
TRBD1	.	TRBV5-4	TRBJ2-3	CASFFLAGGYPTDTQYF	TGTGCCAGCTTCTTTCTGGCAGGGGGCTACCCCACAGATACGCAGTATTTT
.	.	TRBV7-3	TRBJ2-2	CASSFGGANTGELFF	TGTGCCAGCAGCTTTGGCGGGGCCAACACCGGGGAGCTGTTTTTT
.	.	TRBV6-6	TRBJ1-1	CASSPDDRFLEAFF	TGTGCCAGCAGCCCGGATGACAGGTTTCTCGAAGCTTTCTTT
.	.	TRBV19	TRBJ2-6	CASSIPGRGRGVPGANVLTF	TGTGCCAGTAGTATCCCCGGTCGAGGCAGGGGGGTCCCTGGGGCCAACGTCCTGACTTTC
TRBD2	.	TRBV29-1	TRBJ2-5	CSVEVGGPRETQYF	TGCAGCGTTGAGGTGGGAGGGCCTCGGGAGACCCAGTACTTC
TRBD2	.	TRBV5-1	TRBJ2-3	CASRLTVAGLDTQYF	TGCGCCAGCAGGCTCACGGTAGCGGGACTAGATACGCAGTATTTT
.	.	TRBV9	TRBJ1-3	CASTQDRGNTIYF	TGTGCCAGCACTCAGGACAGAGGAAACACCATATATTTT
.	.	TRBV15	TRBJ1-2	CATRKYEQGDGYTF	TGTGCCACCAGAAAATATGAACAGGGAGATGGCTACACCTTC
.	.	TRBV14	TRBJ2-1	CASSQTPANNEQFF	TGTGCCAGCAGCCAAACCCCCGCTAACAATGAGCAGTTCTTC
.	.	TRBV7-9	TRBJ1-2	CASSSSDYGYTF	TGTGCCAGCAGCTCCAGCGACTATGGCTACACCTTC
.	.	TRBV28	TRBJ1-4	CASGGQPTNEKLFF	TGTGCCAGCGGAGGCCAGCCAACTAATGAAAAACTGTTTTTT
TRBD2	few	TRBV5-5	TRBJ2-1	CASRRRGDEQFF	TGTGCCAGCAGGAGACGGGGGGATGAGCAGTTCTTC
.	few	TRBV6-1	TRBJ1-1	CASSDLHTEAFF	TGTGCCAGCAGTGATCTCCACACTGAAGCTTTCTTT
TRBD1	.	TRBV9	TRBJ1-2	CASSAGQGGPGYTF	TGTGCCAGCAGCGCCGGACAGGGAGGCCCCGGCTACACCTTC
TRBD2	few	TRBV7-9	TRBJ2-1	CASSLRWASGRRRDEQFF	TGTGCCAGCAGCTTAAGGTGGGCTAGCGGGAGGAGAAGGGATGAGCAGTTCTTC
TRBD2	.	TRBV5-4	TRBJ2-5	CASSLGGGGYQETQYF	TGTGCCAGCAGCTTGGGGGGCGGGGGGTACCAAGAGACCCAGTACTTC
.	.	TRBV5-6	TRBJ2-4	CASSYRTDLAKNIQYF	TGTGCCAGCAGCTACCGGACTGATCTAGCCAAAAACATTCAGTACTTC
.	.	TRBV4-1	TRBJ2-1	CASRPHGSRDGYEQFF	TGCGCCAGCAGGCCCCACGGGTCGCGGGATGGGTATGAGCAGTTCTTC
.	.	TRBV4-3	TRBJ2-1	CASSRQGPEGGFYNEQFF	TGCGCCAGCAGCCGCCAAGGGCCCGAGGGAGGCTTCTACAATGAGCAGTTCTTC
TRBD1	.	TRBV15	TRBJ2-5	CATSRDRGRETQYF	TGTGCCACCAGCAGAGACAGGGGGCGGGAGACCCAGTACTTC
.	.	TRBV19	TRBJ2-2	CASSMMRRWTGELFF	TGTGCCAGTAGTATGATGCGGAGATGGACCGGGGAGCTGTTTTTT
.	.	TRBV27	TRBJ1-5	CASSLSGRGQPQHF	TGTGCCAGCAGTTTATCGGGCAGGGGACAGCCCCAGCATTTT
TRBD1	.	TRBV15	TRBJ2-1	CATSRDQVTGVNEQFF	TGTGCCACCAGCAGAGATCAGGTGACAGGGGTCAATGAGCAGTTCTTC
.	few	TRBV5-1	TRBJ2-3	CASSPLTSTDTQYF	TGCGCCAGCAGCCCCCTCACTTCCACAGATACGCAGTATTTT
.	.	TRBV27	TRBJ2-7	CASSQSRYEQYF	TGTGCCAGCAGTCAGTCCCGTTACGAGCAGTACTTC
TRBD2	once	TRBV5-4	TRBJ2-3	CASSGGGGGLTDTQYF	TGTGCCAGCAGCGGGGGGGGTGGCGGCCTCACGGATACGCAGTATTTT
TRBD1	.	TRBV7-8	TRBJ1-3	CASSTRTGNGNTIYF	TGTGCCAGCAGCACCCGGACAGGGAATGGAAACACCATATATTTT
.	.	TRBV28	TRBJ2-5	CASSLGGAIREETQYF	TGTGCCAGCAGTTTAGGCGGGGCGATCCGGGAAGAGACCCAGTACTTC
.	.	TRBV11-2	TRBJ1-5	CASSYPPTQVSNQPQHF	TGTGCCAGCAGCTACCCCCCGACCCAGGTTAGCAATCAGCCCCAGCATTTT
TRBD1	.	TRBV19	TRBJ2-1	CASSITPGQVGSYNEQFF	TGTGCCAGTAGTATCACCCCTGGACAGGTTGGCTCCTACAATGAGCAGTTCTTC
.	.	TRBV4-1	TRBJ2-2	CASSPLASWVGTGELFF	TGCGCCAGCAGCCCCCTAGCGAGCTGGGTGGGCACCGGGGAGCTGTTTTTT
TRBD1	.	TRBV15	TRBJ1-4	CATTSTGGRTNEKLFF	TGTGCCACCACTTCGACAGGGGGCCGAACTAATGAAAAACTGTTTTTT
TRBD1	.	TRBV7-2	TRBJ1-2	CASSLGGTGGDGYTF	TGTGCCAGCAGCTTAGGCGGGACAGGGGGCGATGGCTACACCTTC
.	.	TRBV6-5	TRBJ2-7	CASSASYDSAYEQYF	TGTGCCAGCAGTGCGAGTTATGACAGTGCCTACGAGCAGTACTTC
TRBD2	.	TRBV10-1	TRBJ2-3	CASKLAGGVDTQYF	TGCGCCAGCAAGCTAGCGGGGGGGGTAGATACGCAGTATTTT
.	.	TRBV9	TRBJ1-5	CASSVAGQTNQPQHF	TGTGCCAGCAGCGTAGCGGGACAAACCAATCAGCCCCAGCATTTT
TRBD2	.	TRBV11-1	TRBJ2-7	CASSLQRGGPYEQYF	TGTGCCAGCAGCTTACAGCGGGGGGGCCCCTACGAGCAGTACTTC